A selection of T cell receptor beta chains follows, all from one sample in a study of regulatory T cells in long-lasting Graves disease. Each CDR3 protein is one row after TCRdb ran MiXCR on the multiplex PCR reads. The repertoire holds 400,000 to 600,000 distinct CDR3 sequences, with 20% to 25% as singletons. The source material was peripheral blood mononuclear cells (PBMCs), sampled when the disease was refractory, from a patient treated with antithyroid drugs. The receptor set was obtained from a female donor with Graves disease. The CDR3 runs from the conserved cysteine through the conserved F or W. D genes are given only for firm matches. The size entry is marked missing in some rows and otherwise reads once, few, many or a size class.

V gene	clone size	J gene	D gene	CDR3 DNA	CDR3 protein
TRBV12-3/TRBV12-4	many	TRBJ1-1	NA	TGTGCCAGCAGCCCTGGGAGTGGTGCGGGAGCTTTCTTT	CASSPGSGAGAFF
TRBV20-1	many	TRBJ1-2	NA	TGCAGTGGGGACGGCTACACCTTC	CSGDGYTF
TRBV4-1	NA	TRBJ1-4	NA	TGCGCCAGCAGCCGCGCCGGGGCCCGTTTTAGTGAAAAACTGTTTTTT	CASSRAGARFSEKLFF
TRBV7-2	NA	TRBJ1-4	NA	TGTGCCAGCAGCTTCCCTAACAATGAAAAACTGTTTTTT	CASSFPNNEKLFF
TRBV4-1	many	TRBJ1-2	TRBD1	TGCGCCAGCAGCCCAGGGACAGGGTACTATGGCTACACCTTC	CASSPGTGYYGYTF
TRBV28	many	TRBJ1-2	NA	TGTGCCAGCAGTTTATCCGTAGACCTCTATGGCTACACCTTC	CASSLSVDLYGYTF
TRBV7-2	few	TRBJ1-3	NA	TGTGCCAGCAGCTTCCAGGGGAAGGGAAACACCATATATTTT	CASSFQGKGNTIYF
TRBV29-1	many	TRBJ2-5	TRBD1	TGCAGCGTCCGGGACAGGGCTCAAGAGACCCAGTACTTC	CSVRDRAQETQYF
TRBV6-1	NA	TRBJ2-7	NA	TGTGCCAGCAGTGCCCTAGGCGAGCAGTACTTC	CASSALGEQYF
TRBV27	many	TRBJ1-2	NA	TGTGCCAGCACGATCCACAGGGAGGACTACACCTTC	CASTIHREDYTF
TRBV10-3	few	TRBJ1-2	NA	TGTGCCATCAGTGAGTCTAAAGGAGGAGAAAACTATGGCTACACCTTC	CAISESKGGENYGYTF
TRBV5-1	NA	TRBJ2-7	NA	TGCGCCAGCAGCCATGGAGCGGGTGGCTACGAGCAGTACTTC	CASSHGAGGYEQYF
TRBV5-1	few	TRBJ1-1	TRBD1	TGCGCCAGCAGCTTGCGACCCAGGGGGCGCATGAATGAAGCTTTCTTT	CASSLRPRGRMNEAFF
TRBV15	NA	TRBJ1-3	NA	TGTGCCACCAGCAGAGATCTTGGGGGTTTGGGAAACACCATATATTTT	CATSRDLGGLGNTIYF
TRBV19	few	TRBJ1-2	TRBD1	TGTGCCAGTAGCCCGAGGACAGGGGAATTGTATGGCTACACCTTC	CASSPRTGELYGYTF
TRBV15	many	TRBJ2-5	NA	TGTGCCACCAGCAGAGTTCCGGGGGCCAGTGAGACCCAGTACTTC	CATSRVPGASETQYF